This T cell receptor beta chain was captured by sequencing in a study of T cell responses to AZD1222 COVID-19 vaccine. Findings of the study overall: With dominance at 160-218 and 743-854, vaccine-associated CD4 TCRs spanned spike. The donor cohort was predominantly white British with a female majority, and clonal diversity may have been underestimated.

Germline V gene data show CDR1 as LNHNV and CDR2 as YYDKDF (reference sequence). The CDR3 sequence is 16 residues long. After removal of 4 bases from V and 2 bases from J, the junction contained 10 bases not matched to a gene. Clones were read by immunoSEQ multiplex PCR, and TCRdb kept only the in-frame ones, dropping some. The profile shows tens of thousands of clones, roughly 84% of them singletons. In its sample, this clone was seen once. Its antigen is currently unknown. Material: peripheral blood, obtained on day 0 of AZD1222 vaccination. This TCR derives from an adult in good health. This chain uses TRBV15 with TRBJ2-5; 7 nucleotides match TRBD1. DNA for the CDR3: TGTGCCACCAGCAAGCTAGGCAGGGGGTGGCAAGAGACCCAGTACTTC. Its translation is CATSKLGRGWQETQYF.